Listed below are T cell receptor beta chains from one sample, sequenced in a study of T cell changes during pregnancy in multiple sclerosis. Repertoires were generated with immunoSEQ multiplex PCR, while TCRdb's copy carries only in-frame clones and drops some. The top ten clones hold more than 1.4% of a sample with around 80,000 clones, under 95% of them seen once. The source was peripheral blood, collected before pregnancy. These receptors all come from a female donor with multiple sclerosis, enrolled in a pregnancy study. Each CDR3 is given with its conserved first and last residue. The D gene is left open where the match is weak. Clone size is stated in some rows and not others, as once, few, many or a class when expanded.

TRBV9	NA	TRBJ1-1	NA	CASSASPQDSNTEAFF	TGTGCCAGCAGCGCTTCCCCGCAGGACAGCAACACTGAAGCTTTCTTT
TRBV5-6	TRBD2	TRBJ2-5	once	CASSLVVAGSQETQYF	TGTGCCAGCAGCTTGGTGGTAGCGGGGTCCCAAGAGACCCAGTACTTC
TRBV6-1	NA	TRBJ1-5	NA	CASSEARSLNQPQHF	TGTGCCAGCAGTGAAGCCCGGTCCCTGAATCAGCCCCAGCATTTT
TRBV2	NA	TRBJ1-4	NA	CASSWGRGNEKLFF	TGTGCCAGCAGCTGGGGGCGGGGGAATGAAAAACTGTTTTTT
TRBV6-5	TRBD1	TRBJ1-5	NA	CASSPDRGNQPQHF	TGTGCCAGCAGTCCGGACAGGGGCAATCAGCCCCAGCATTTT
TRBV27	TRBD2	TRBJ2-5	NA	CASSPGLAGGLEKTQYF	TGTGCCAGCAGTCCGGGACTAGCGGGGGGGCTCGAAAAGACCCAGTACTTC
TRBV6-6	TRBD2	TRBJ2-5	NA	CASSTEAGPQETQYF	TGTGCCAGCAGTACCGAAGCGGGGCCCCAAGAGACCCAGTACTTC
TRBV14	TRBD2	TRBJ2-1	once	CASSQGKAGGAYNEQFF	TGTGCCAGCAGCCAAGGGAAAGCGGGGGGAGCCTACAATGAGCAGTTCTTC
TRBV18	TRBD1	TRBJ1-5	NA	CASSPGTENQPQHF	TGTGCCAGCTCACCCGGGACAGAAAATCAGCCCCAGCATTTT
TRBV9	NA	TRBJ2-5	NA	CASSPHGTLGETQYF	TGTGCCAGCAGCCCCCACGGGACACTGGGGGAGACCCAGTACTTC
TRBV2	TRBD1	TRBJ1-2	NA	CASSVDRDGYTF	TGTGCCAGCAGTGTGGACAGGGATGGCTACACCTTC
TRBV9	TRBD2	TRBJ2-3	once	CASSSGAGDRTDTQYF	TGTGCCAGCAGCTCTGGGGCGGGGGACCGCACAGATACGCAGTATTTT
TRBV7-9	NA	TRBJ2-5	once	CASSLQEEETQYF	TGTGCCAGCAGCTTACAGGAAGAAGAGACCCAGTACTTC
TRBV9	NA	TRBJ2-1	NA	CASSVSMGEQFF	TGTGCCAGCAGCGTTAGCATGGGTGAGCAGTTCTTC
TRBV6-5	TRBD1	TRBJ2-2	NA	CASRTGDGELFF	TGTGCCAGCAGGACAGGGGACGGGGAGCTGTTTTTT
TRBV6-5	TRBD1	TRBJ1-5	NA	CASSPRDRANQPQHF	TGTGCCAGTAGCCCCCGGGACAGGGCCAATCAGCCCCAGCATTTT
TRBV5-1	TRBD2	TRBJ2-7	NA	CASSLAGGSGYYEQYF	TGCGCCAGCAGCTTGGCGGGGGGTTCGGGCTACTACGAGCAGTACTTC
TRBV12-5	NA	TRBJ2-2	NA	CASVFRGVNTGELFF	TGTGCTAGTGTCTTCAGGGGTGTAAACACCGGGGAGCTGTTTTTT
TRBV2	NA	TRBJ1-3	NA	CASNGPAPGASGNTIYF	TGTGCCAGCAACGGGCCCGCTCCAGGGGCATCTGGAAACACCATATATTTT
TRBV19	TRBD2	TRBJ2-1	NA	CASTPVAGGNNEQFF	TGTGCCAGTACCCCCGTAGCGGGGGGGAACAATGAGCAGTTCTTC
TRBV27	NA	TRBJ1-2	NA	CASSLISDRAQNYGYTF	TGTGCCAGCAGTTTAATTAGCGACCGCGCTCAGAACTATGGCTACACCTTC
TRBV30	NA	TRBJ2-1	NA	CAWSRVSYNEQFF	TGTGCCTGGAGCCGGGTCTCCTACAATGAGCAGTTCTTC
TRBV5-6	TRBD2	TRBJ2-1	NA	CASSLGLAEIAEQFF	TGTGCCAGCAGCTTGGGACTAGCGGAGATCGCCGAGCAGTTCTTC
TRBV9	NA	TRBJ2-7	NA	CASSPLAESAYEQYF	TGTGCCAGCAGCCCTTTAGCGGAGTCGGCCTACGAGCAGTACTTC
TRBV7-8	NA	TRBJ1-1	NA	CASNLRGWENTEAFF	TGTGCCAGCAATTTAAGGGGGTGGGAGAACACTGAAGCTTTCTTT
TRBV6-1	NA	TRBJ2-3	NA	CASSESFGDTQYF	TGTGCCAGCAGTGAAAGTTTCGGGGATACGCAGTATTTT
TRBV13	NA	TRBJ2-3	NA	CASSLRGLTDTQYF	TGTGCCAGCAGCTTAAGAGGGCTCACAGATACGCAGTATTTT
TRBV9	TRBD1	TRBJ2-1	NA	CASSTRPGTGARGIEFRQFF	TGTGCCAGCAGCACCAGACCCGGGACAGGGGCTAGGGGAATCGAATTTAGGCAGTTCTTC
TRBV19	NA	TRBJ2-7	NA	CASKEGPASYEQYF	TGTGCCAGTAAGGAGGGGCCCGCGTCCTACGAGCAGTACTTC
TRBV5-5	NA	TRBJ2-1	NA	CASSPSREQFF	TGTGCCAGCAGCCCATCGCGGGAGCAGTTCTTC
TRBV4-2	NA	TRBJ1-2	NA	CASSPSGLASNYGYTF	TGTGCCAGCAGCCCCTCCGGACTAGCCTCTAACTATGGCTACACCTTC
TRBV4-1	NA	TRBJ2-1	NA	CASSQEGYRAGGYNEQFF	TGCGCCAGCAGCCAAGAGGGTTATCGGGCAGGGGGGTACAATGAGCAGTTCTTC
TRBV6-5	NA	TRBJ1-2	NA	CASSYRTGLGYTF	TGTGCCAGCAGTTACCGCACAGGTCTAGGCTACACCTTC
TRBV19	TRBD1	TRBJ1-1	NA	CASNLDRGMNTEAFF	TGTGCCAGCAATTTGGACAGGGGAATGAACACTGAAGCTTTCTTT
TRBV30	NA	TRBJ1-6	few	CAWSGRQASSPLHF	TGTGCCTGGAGCGGAAGACAGGCGTCATCACCCCTCCACTTT
TRBV29-1	TRBD2	TRBJ2-7	NA	CSITARGVYEQYF	TGCAGCATTACCGCCCGGGGGGTGTACGAGCAGTACTTC
TRBV10-3	TRBD2	TRBJ2-1	NA	CAIGREGNEQFF	TGTGCCATCGGAAGGGAGGGCAATGAGCAGTTCTTC
TRBV6-4	NA	TRBJ1-1	NA	CASSAGGAGNTEAFF	TGTGCCAGCAGTGCGGGGGGGGCGGGGAACACTGAAGCTTTCTTT
TRBV7-3	NA	TRBJ1-1	once	CASSLTGGPYTEAFF	TGTGCCAGCAGCTTAACCGGGGGACCCTACACTGAAGCTTTCTTT
TRBV14	NA	TRBJ1-5	NA	CASSQDWRSNQPQHF	TGTGCCAGCAGCCAAGATTGGAGAAGCAATCAGCCCCAGCATTTT
TRBV6-5	NA	TRBJ2-7	NA	CASSYSHAGATYEQYF	TGTGCCAGCAGTTACTCCCATGCGGGGGCGACCTACGAGCAGTACTTC
TRBV11-2	NA	TRBJ2-2	NA	CASSFRDTSNTGELFF	TGTGCCAGCAGCTTCCGGGACACGTCGAACACCGGGGAGCTGTTTTTT
TRBV5-6	TRBD1	TRBJ2-7	once	CASSSPVGTGDYEQYF	TGTGCCAGCAGCTCCCCAGTGGGGACAGGTGACTACGAGCAGTACTTC
TRBV6-4	TRBD1	TRBJ2-2	NA	CASKKVGGRTSNTGELFF	TGTGCCAGCAAAAAAGTAGGGGGCCGAACCTCGAACACCGGGGAGCTGTTTTTT
TRBV11-1	TRBD1	TRBJ2-2	NA	CASSPNRGTGELFF	TGTGCCAGCAGCCCAAACAGGGGAACCGGGGAGCTGTTTTTT
TRBV29-1	TRBD1	TRBJ2-5	NA	CSANRQGETQYF	TGCAGCGCAAACAGACAGGGAGAGACCCAGTACTTC
TRBV9	NA	TRBJ1-1	NA	CASSVDQTGRTEAFF	TGTGCCAGCAGCGTAGACCAGACAGGCCGGACTGAAGCTTTCTTT
TRBV6-6	NA	TRBJ2-7	NA	CATRGGGFYEQYF	TGTGCCACCAGAGGGGGGGGGTTCTACGAGCAGTACTTC
TRBV5-5	TRBD2	TRBJ2-5	NA	CASRSLAGETQYF	TGTGCCAGCAGATCCCTAGCGGGGGAGACCCAGTACTTC